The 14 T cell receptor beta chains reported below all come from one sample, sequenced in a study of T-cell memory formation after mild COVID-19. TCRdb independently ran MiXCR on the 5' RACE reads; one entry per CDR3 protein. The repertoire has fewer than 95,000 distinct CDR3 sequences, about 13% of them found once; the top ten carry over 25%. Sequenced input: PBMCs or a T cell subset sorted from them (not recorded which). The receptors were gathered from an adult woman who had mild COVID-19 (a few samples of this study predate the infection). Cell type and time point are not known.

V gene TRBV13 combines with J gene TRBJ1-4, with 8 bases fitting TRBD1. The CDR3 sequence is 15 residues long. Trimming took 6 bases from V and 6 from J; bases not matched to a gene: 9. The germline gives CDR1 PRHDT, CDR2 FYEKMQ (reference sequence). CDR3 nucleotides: TGTGCCAGCAGTTACCGACAGGGGTGGGATGAAAAACTGTTTTTT. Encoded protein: CASSYRQGWDEKLFF.

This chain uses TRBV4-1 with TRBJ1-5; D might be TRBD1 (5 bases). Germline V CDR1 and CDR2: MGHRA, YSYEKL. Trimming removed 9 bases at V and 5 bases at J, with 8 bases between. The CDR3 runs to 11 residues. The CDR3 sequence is CARTTDQPQHF. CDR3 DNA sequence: TGCGCCAGGACGACAGATCAGCCCCAGCATTTT.

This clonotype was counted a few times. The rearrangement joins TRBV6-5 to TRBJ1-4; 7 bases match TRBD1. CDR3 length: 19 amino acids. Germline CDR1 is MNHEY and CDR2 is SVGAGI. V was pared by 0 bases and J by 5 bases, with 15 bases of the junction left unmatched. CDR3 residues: CASSYSGFNTGAGNEKLFF. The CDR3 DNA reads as TGTGCCAGCAGTTACTCAGGATTTAATACAGGGGCAGGGAATGAAAAACTGTTTTTT.

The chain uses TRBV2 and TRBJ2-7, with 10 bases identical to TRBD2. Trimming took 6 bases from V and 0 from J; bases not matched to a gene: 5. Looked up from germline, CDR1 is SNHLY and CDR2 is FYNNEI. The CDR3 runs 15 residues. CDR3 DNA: TGTGCCAGCAGCGCACTAGCGGGGAGCTCCTACGAGCAGTACTTC. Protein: CASSALAGSSYEQYF.

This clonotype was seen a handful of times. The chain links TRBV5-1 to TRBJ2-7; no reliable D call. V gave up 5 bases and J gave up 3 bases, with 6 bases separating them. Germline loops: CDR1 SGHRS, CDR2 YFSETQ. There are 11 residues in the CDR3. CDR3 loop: CASSPLYEQYF. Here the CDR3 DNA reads TGCGCCAGCAGTCCGCTCTACGAGCAGTACTTC. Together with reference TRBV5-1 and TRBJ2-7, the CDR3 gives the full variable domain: KAGVTQTPRYLIKTRGQQVTLSCSPISGHRSVSWYQQTPGQGLQFLFEYFSETQRNKGNFPGRFSGRQFSNSRSEMNVSTLELGDSALYLCASSPLYEQYFGPGTRLTVT.

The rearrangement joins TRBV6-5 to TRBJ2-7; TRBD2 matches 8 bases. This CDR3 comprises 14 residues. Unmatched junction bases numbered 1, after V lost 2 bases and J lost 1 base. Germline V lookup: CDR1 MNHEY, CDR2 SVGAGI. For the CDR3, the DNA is TGTGCCAGCAGTTACGAGCGGGGGTCCTACGAGCAGTACTTC. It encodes CASSYERGSYEQYF.

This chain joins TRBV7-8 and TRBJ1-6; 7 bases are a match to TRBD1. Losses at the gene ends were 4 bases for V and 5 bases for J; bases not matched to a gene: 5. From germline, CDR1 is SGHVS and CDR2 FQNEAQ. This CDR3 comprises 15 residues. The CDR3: CASSSGTADNSPLHF. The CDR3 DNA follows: TGTGCCAGCAGCTCAGGGACAGCTGATAATTCACCCCTCCACTTT.

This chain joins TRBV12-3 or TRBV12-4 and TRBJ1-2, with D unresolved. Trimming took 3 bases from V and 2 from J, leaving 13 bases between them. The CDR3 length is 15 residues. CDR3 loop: CASSFGTGPNYGYTF. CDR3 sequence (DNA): TGTGCCAGCAGTTTCGGTACGGGCCCCAACTATGGCTACACCTTC.

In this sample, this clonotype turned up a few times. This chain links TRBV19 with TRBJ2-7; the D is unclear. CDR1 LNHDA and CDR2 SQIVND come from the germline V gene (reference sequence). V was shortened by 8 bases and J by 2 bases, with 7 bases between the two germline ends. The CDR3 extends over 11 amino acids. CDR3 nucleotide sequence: TGTGCCAGTGGACCGACCTACGAGCAGTACTTC. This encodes CASGPTYEQYF.

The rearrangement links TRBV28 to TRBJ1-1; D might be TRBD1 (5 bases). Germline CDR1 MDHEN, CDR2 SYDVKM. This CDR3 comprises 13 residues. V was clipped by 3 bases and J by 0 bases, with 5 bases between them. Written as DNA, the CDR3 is TGTGCCAGCAGTTTCAGGGTGAACACTGAAGCTTTCTTT. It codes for CASSFRVNTEAFF.

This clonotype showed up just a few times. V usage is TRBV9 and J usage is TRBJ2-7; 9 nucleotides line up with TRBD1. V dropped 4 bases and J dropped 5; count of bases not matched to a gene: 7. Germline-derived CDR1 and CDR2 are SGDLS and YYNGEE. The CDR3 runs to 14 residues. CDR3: CASSNGQGWDEQYF. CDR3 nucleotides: TGTGCCAGCAGCAACGGACAGGGGTGGGACGAGCAGTACTTC.

The CDR3 sequence is CATSDFLNTEAFF. CDR3 in DNA: TGTGCCACCAGTGATTTTCTGAACACTGAAGCTTTCTTT. The chain joins TRBV24-1 to TRBJ1-1; no firm D call. This CDR3 comprises 13 residues. V was cut by 1 base and J by 0 bases, with 2 bases left in between. The germline V gene has CDR1 KGHDR and CDR2 SFDVKD.

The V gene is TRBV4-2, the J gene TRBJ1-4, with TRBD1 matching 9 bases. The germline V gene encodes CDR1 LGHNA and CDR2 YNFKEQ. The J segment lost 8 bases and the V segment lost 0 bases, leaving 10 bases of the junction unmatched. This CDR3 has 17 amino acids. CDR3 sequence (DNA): TGTGCCAGCAGCCAAGATTTTTTGGGACAGGGCGGGGAAAAACTGTTTTTT. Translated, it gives CASSQDFLGQGGEKLFF.

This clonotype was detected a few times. The CDR3 DNA reads as TGTGCCAGCAGTTTAGCGCTACTAGCGGGGGTTGTTGAGCAGTTCTTC. It encodes CASSLALLAGVVEQFF. The V and J genes are TRBV12-3 or TRBV12-4 and TRBJ2-1; TRBD2 matches 11 bases. The length of the CDR3 is 16 residues. Germline trimming cut 0 bases from V and 9 bases from J; bases unmatched to any gene: 7.